This T cell receptor (beta chain) was sequenced for a study of shared clonotypes between healthy human individuals. For each subset, genomic DNA was distributed in equal portions over several immunoSEQ plates. Profiled with immunoSEQ multiplex PCR; TCRdb holds only in-frame clones, not every one. The table shows around 2.3 million clones, with almost 96% occurring only once. About this clone itself: Its cognate antigen is unknown.

Whole-study results and caveats: On the whole, naive subsets had larger estimated richness than memory subsets had. Clonotypes that were shared across a few donors made up approximately 5% of naive CD4 clonotypes.

There were only Caucasian adults among the donors, and all lived in Nashville, Tennessee. The clonotype originates from a man in his late teens or twenties in good health. Input material: naive CD4+ T cells sorted from blood. Subset specified: CD45RA+ positively selected.

CDR3 nucleotides: TGTGCCAGCAGCCCCGAGGGCAGTGCCGGAAACACCATATATTTT. Its translation is CASSPEGSAGNTIYF. The rearrangement joins TRBV9 to TRBJ1-3, with D hard to call. The ends were cut back, 4 bases at V and 4 bases at J, with 15 bases in the middle. Germline V gene sequence: CDR1 SGDLS, CDR2 YYNGEE. The CDR3 totals 15 residues.